This T cell receptor beta chain comes out of a study of memory B cells and T cells in multiple sclerosis (dated by TCRdb to the late 2010s). Regarding the research as a whole: TCR beta repertoires of autoproliferating peripheral T cells were compared with the TCR beta repertoires of brain lesion-infiltrating T cells in multiple sclerosis patients. Two multiple sclerosis patients were included in the TCR sequencing because brain lesions obtained at autopsy or brain-infiltrating cells obtained from biopsy were available for them.

Points on this clone: The clone's antigen remains unknown. Per-base qualities were not stored, and no clone one base away is much larger.

PBMCs were obtained by Ficoll density gradient centrifugation and kept cryopreserved until use. Study-wide findings and limitations: Clone-set sizes varied between compartments, which affected the numbers of shared clonotypes and made normalization necessary.

The immunoSEQ Platform was used to amplify TCRbeta CDR3 regions from extracted genomic DNA. The immunoSEQ assay combined multiplex PCR with high-throughput sequencing and a vendor bioinformatics pipeline. The paper's processing steps were these. Non-productive sequences and CDR3s shorter than 4 amino acids were excluded, and clonotype frequencies were recalculated for each sample. In immunoSEQ Analyzer 2.0, shared clonotypes were identified as those with identical CDR3 amino acid, V gene and J gene sequences. To normalize repertoire overlap, the number of shared clonotypes was divided by the product of the two clone-set sizes and multiplied by 1000 to give arbitrary units. TCRdb holds this immuneACCESS table with in-frame rearrangements only. Some clones are missing; in checked studies, unresolved V genes explain under half, and the rest has no known cause. The DNA was the basis for D and trimming; V, J and clone size are from that table. The sample contains roughly 14,000 clones, 60% to 80% of them found a single time. Around 2.3% of the sample rests with the top ten.

The clonotype comes from a human donor with multiple sclerosis. Input material: memory (CD45RO+) CD4+ T cells from blood. Read against the paper, the sample's cell subset or site label means: CD45RO+ memory T cells sorted from peripheral blood.

The CDR3 in this case is CASTTGSGSPLHF. The DNA sequence is as follows: TGTGCCAGCACCACAGGGTCCGGTTCACCCCTCCACTTT. The rearranged chain carries TRBV2 and TRBJ1-6, with TRBD1 as a weak D call on 6 bases. V is clipped by 7 bases and J by 9 bases, and the sequence between their germline boundaries is 13 bases long. Including cysteine and phenylalanine, the CDR3 has 13 amino acids. Of the read, only the CDR3 DNA is kept; its 39 bases are in frame from base 1. The CDR1 and CDR2 encoded by the germline V gene are SNHLY and FYNNEI.